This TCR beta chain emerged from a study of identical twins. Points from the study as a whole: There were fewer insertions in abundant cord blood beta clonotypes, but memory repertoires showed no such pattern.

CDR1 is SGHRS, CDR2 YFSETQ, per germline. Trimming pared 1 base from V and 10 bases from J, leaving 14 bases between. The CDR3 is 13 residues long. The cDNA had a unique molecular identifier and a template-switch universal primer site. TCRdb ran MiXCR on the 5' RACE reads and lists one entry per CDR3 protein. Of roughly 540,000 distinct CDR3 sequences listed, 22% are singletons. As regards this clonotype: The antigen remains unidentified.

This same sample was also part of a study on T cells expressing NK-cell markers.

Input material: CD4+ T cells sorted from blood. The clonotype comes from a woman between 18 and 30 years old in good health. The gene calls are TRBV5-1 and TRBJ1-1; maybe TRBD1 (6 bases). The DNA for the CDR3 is TGCGCCAGCAGCTTGATTGGGGGCGCGGGAGCTTTCTTT. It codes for CASSLIGGAGAFF.